This TCR beta chain originates from a study of a mutant IDH1 vaccine in newly diagnosed glioma. Study background: Patients received eight vaccinations in weeks 1, 3, 5, 7, 11, 15, 19, 23. Vaccination was launched 4-6 weeks after radiotherapy alone, or with temozolomide cycles. Study-level results: Seemingly, pseudoprogression had no relation to changes in the top peripheral T cell clonotypes. Altogether, 93.3% of patients exhibited vaccine-induced immune responses.

Time point in this sample: week 23, last vaccination. The vaccine gave 300 ug of a 20-mer mutant IDH1 peptide subcutaneously per dose. The germline gives CDR1 SQVTM, CDR2 ANQGSEA. CDR3 length equals 11 residues. J was trimmed by 6 bases and V by 3 bases; bases with no gene match: 0. For this clone: Antigen unknown.

Sequenced by immunoSEQ multiplex PCR; TCRdb stores in-frame clones only, minus some. The sample lists approximately 67,000 clones, over 70% seen once, with 13% in the top ten. The genes are TRBV29-1 and TRBJ2-3; the match to TRBD2 covers 7 bases. The source of this sequence is a young man with glioma. The sequences come from PBMCs, collected from a glioma patient whose treatment included an IDH1 peptide vaccine. In nucleotides, the CDR3 is TGCAGCGTTGACGGGAGGGATACGCAGTATTTT. This codes for CSVDGRDTQYF.